These 28 T cell receptor beta chains originate from one sample sequenced in a study of shared clonotypes between healthy human individuals (dated by TCRdb to 2020 to 2022). The library was made by the immunoSEQ multiplex PCR assay. Not all clones reach the TCRdb copy of this immuneACCESS table, which keeps in-frame sequences only. Checked studies attribute under half of the gap to unresolved V genes and leave the rest unexplained. The sample table records fewer than 3 million clones; under 95% of these occur just once. The ten largest clones capture around 0.4% of the sample. The sample taken for sequencing was naive CD4+ T cells from PBMCs. The sample's cell subset or site, from its label and the paper: CD45RA+ positively selected. These receptors all come from a man aged 18 to 30 in good health. Some clones in this sample may be carry-over from other donors' samples.

The J gene is TRBJ2-7, the V gene TRBV4-1; D unclear. Per germline, CDR1 MGHRA and CDR2 YSYEKL. V lost 4 bases and J 5 bases, leaving 24 bases between the germline ends. The CDR3 has 17 residues. The CDR3 sequence is CASSLLQVSHLVNEQYF. Here the CDR3 DNA reads TGCGCCAGCAGCCTCCTTCAGGTTAGCCACCTCGTCAACGAGCAGTACTTC.

The chain couples TRBV6-5 to TRBJ1-5; TRBD1 matches at 10 bases. The germline gives CDR1 MNHEY, CDR2 SVGAGI. V trimming: 4 bases; J trimming: 7 bases; junction bases outside the gene matches: 4. This CDR3 is built from 14 residues. This chain's CDR3 is CASSSDRGLQPQHF. In nucleotides, the CDR3 is TGTGCCAGCAGTTCTGACAGGGGGCTCCAGCCCCAGCATTTT.

V usage is TRBV27 and J usage is TRBJ2-6; D possibly uses TRBD1 or TRBD2 (5 bases each). The germline CDR1 and CDR2 sequences are MNHEY and SMNVEV (reference sequence). This CDR3 has 16 residues. The ends were cut back, 4 bases at V and 3 bases at J, with 13 bases in the middle. CDR3 residues: CASSWDGRLGANVLTF. The DNA of the CDR3 is TGTGCCAGCAGTTGGGACGGCCGACTTGGGGCCAACGTCCTGACTTTC.

The chain links TRBV19 to TRBJ2-7; D is undetermined. Trimming took 3 bases from V and 6 from J, leaving 9 bases between them. Germline V gene data show CDR1 as LNHDA and CDR2 as SQIVND (reference sequence). CDR3 length equals 12 residues. The CDR3, as DNA: TGTGCCAGTAGTATCATATTCGGCGAGCAGTACTTC. Translated, it gives CASSIIFGEQYF.

This chain links TRBV18 with TRBJ2-7; D may be TRBD1 or TRBD2 (5 bases each). The CDR3 covers 15 residues. Germline-derived CDR1 and CDR2 are KGHSH and LQKENI. The V end lost 3 bases, the J end lost 5 bases, and 17 bases lay between the germline ends. The CDR3 nucleotides read TGTGCCAGCTCACCGCCCAGTCTGGGACGCGACGAGCAGTACTTC. It specifies CASSPPSLGRDEQYF.

This clone has only one observation. The chain employs TRBV30 and TRBJ2-5; no clear D. Germline CDR1 GTSNPN, CDR2 SVGIG (reference sequence). Trimming shortened V by 1 base and J by 2 bases, and 5 bases separated the two germline ends. This CDR3 contains 12 residues. CDR3 region: CAWSESQETQYF. For the CDR3, the DNA is TGTGCCTGGAGTGAGAGTCAAGAGACCCAGTACTTC.

J is TRBJ2-4 and V is TRBV28; perhaps D is TRBD1 or TRBD2 (7 bases each). V shed 7 bases and J shed 7 bases, with 23 bases lying between them. The CDR3 spans 16 residues. The germline gives CDR1 MDHEN, CDR2 SYDVKM. CDR3 in amino acids: CASNSPGGEKGNIQYF. CDR3 bases: TGTGCCAGCAACTCTCCAGGGGGGGAGAAGGGGAACATTCAGTACTTC.

This clone appeared a single time. V usage is TRBV10-2 and J usage is TRBJ1-4, with D possibly matching TRBD1 (5 bases). CDR3 length: 16 amino acids. V was cut by 2 bases and J by 8 bases, with 18 bases left in between. CDR1 and CDR2 (germline): WSHSY, SAAADI. The CDR3 nucleotides read TGCGCCAGCAGTGAGGGTTGGGGCAGATCTTCGGAAAAACTGTTTTTT. Translation gives CASSEGWGRSSEKLFF.

The rearrangement uses TRBV5-8 and TRBJ2-7; 8 bases agree with TRBD2. V shed 4 bases, J shed 4 bases, and the junction held 7 bases outside the gene matches. The CDR3 is 14 amino acids. The germline CDR1 and CDR2 sequences are SGHTS and YDEGEE. The CDR3 loop reads CASSLSGIVYEQYF. CDR3 nucleotides: TGTGCCAGCAGCCTTAGCGGGATTGTGTACGAGCAGTACTTC.

The chain combines TRBV28 with TRBJ1-4; TRBD1 aligns across 10 bases. With 8 bases clipped from V and 10 bases from J, the junction kept 13 bases outside the gene matches. In germline, CDR1 is MDHEN, CDR2 SYDVKM. This CDR3 region has 15 residues. The chain's CDR3 is CASGETGGVIGKLFF. The CDR3 DNA follows: TGTGCCAGCGGTGAGACAGGGGGCGTTATTGGAAAACTGTTTTTT.

The chain recombines TRBV7-6 with TRBJ2-2; D tentatively fits TRBD1 or TRBD2 (5 bases each). Trimming shortened V by 1 base and J by 7 bases, and 16 bases separated the two germline ends. The length of the CDR3 is 16 residues. Germline V gives CDR1 SGHVS, CDR2 FNYEAQ. The CDR3 is CASSLVIGTIGGELFF. Written as DNA, the CDR3 is TGTGCCAGCAGCTTAGTTATCGGGACGATCGGCGGGGAGCTGTTTTTT.

The genes are TRBV6-6 and TRBJ1-2; 12 nucleotides line up with TRBD1. Germline V CDR1 and CDR2: MNHNY, SVGAGI (reference sequence). The CDR3 has 15 residues. The V gene end was trimmed by 5 bases and the J gene end by 6 bases; junction bases not matched to a gene: 7. The CDR3 spells CASSDWGQGADGYTF. The DNA of the CDR3 is TGTGCCAGCAGTGACTGGGGACAGGGGGCTGATGGCTACACCTTC.

As to this clone: The junction does not match germline at one end; this may be a read error. The identical CDR3 is also encoded by other nucleotide sequences in the sample. The CDR3 DNA is TGTGCCAGCAGTTACTCCTCCGAGCAGTACTTC. It yields the protein CASSYSSEQYF. The chain carries TRBV6-5 and TRBJ2-7; D is unclear. Germline loops: CDR1 MNHEY, CDR2 SVGAGI. The CDR3 runs 11 residues.

This chain joins TRBV2 and TRBJ2-6; D gene unclear. Germline CDR1 and CDR2: SNHLY and FYNNEI. The CDR3 loop spans 16 amino acids. V lost 6 bases to trimming and J lost 0 bases, with 12 bases between them. CDR3 amino acids: CASSRTINSGANVLTF. In DNA form, the CDR3 reads TGTGCCAGCAGCCGTACTATTAACTCTGGGGCCAACGTCCTGACTTTC.

The rearrangement uses TRBV6-5 and TRBJ1-2; no firm D call. V dropped 2 bases and J dropped 4 bases, with 8 bases sitting between them. The CDR3 is 13 residues long. The V gene's germline CDR1 is MNHEY and CDR2 SVGAGI. The chain's CDR3 is CASSYQVGYGYTF. The CDR3 nucleotides read TGTGCCAGCAGTTACCAGGTTGGCTATGGCTACACCTTC.

The genes are TRBV4-1 and TRBJ1-2; D is unclear. CDR1 MGHRA and CDR2 YSYEKL come from the germline V gene. CDR3 length: 12 amino acids. Trimming shortened V by 0 bases and J by 13 bases, and 12 bases separated the two germline ends. CDR3: CASSQDWPPGTF. CDR3 bases: TGCGCCAGCAGCCAAGATTGGCCTCCGGGCACCTTC.

This chain joins TRBV30 and TRBJ2-5; D is perhaps TRBD1 or TRBD2 (5 bases each). The V end lost 2 bases, the J end lost 8 bases, and 21 bases lay between the germline ends. This CDR3 region has 15 residues. Per germline, CDR1 GTSNPN and CDR2 SVGIG (reference sequence). The CDR3, as DNA: TGTGCCTGGAGTTCTCGGACCCACGAGAGGGGAACCCAGTACTTC. This sequence encodes CAWSSRTHERGTQYF.

A single count supports this clone. Other DNA sequences in this specimen translate into the identical CDR3. V and J are TRBV6-5 and TRBJ1-2; no clear D gene. The V and J ends lost 0 bases and 0 bases respectively, with 8 bases between them. The CDR3 runs 15 residues. The germline CDR1 and CDR2 sequences are MNHEY and SVGAGI. The CDR3 DNA is TGTGCCAGCAGTTACTCGGGCACCACTAACTATGGCTACACCTTC. Its translation: CASSYSGTTNYGYTF.

V gene TRBV20-1 combines with J gene TRBJ1-2; D gene unclear. Germline V gene data show CDR1 as DFQATT and CDR2 as SNEGSKA (reference sequence). There are 10 residues in the CDR3. V lost 7 bases, J lost 8 bases, and 11 bases lay in between. CDR3 region: CSVARKGYTF. Here the CDR3 DNA reads TGCAGTGTAGCGCGCAAGGGCTACACCTTC.

This chain uses TRBV7-3 with TRBJ1-1; D unresolved. V was shortened by 5 bases and J by 5 bases, with 12 bases between the two germline ends. The CDR3 has 13 amino acids. Looked up from germline, CDR1 is SGHTA and CDR2 is FQGTGA. This chain's CDR3 is CASSVKVNTEAFF. CDR3 in DNA: TGTGCCAGCAGCGTCAAGGTCAATACTGAAGCTTTCTTT.

CDR3 sequence: CASSQTGGSYEQYF. For the CDR3, the DNA is TGTGCCAGCTCACAGACAGGGGGATCCTACGAGCAGTACTTC. The gene calls are TRBV18 and TRBJ2-7; 9 nucleotides match TRBD1. V shed 4 bases, J shed 1 base, and the junction held 2 bases outside the gene matches. Germline assignment: CDR1 KGHSH and CDR2 LQKENI. The CDR3 contains 14 residues.

The chain links TRBV18 to TRBJ2-5, with D possibly called TRBD1 or TRBD2 (5 bases each). The DNA end favors TRBJ2-7, so the J call may be wrong. The length of the CDR3 is 15 residues. Germline CDR1 is KGHSH and CDR2 is LQKENI. CDR3 nucleotides: TGTGCCAGCTCACCACAACAGAGCGAGGGGAGCGAGCAGTACTTC. It codes for CASSPQQSEGSEQYF.

V usage is TRBV10-3 and J usage is TRBJ2-7; maybe TRBD2 (6 bases). Germline V gene sequence: CDR1 ENHRY, CDR2 SYGVKD. The ends were cut back, 5 bases at V and 1 base at J, with 18 bases in the middle. The CDR3 is 16 amino acids. The CDR3 DNA is TGTGCCATCAGTAGGATAACCGGGACTGATTCCTACGAGCAGTACTTC. Its translation: CAISRITGTDSYEQYF.

In this sample, this clone turned up once. Other DNA sequences in the sample encode the same CDR3. V is TRBV4-3 and J is TRBJ1-2; D is unresolved. CDR1 and CDR2 (germline): LGHNA, YSLEER. The CDR3 is 15 residues long. V lost 0 bases and J 0 bases, leaving 8 bases between the germline ends. The CDR3 region is CASSQDGQANYGYTF. The CDR3, as DNA: TGCGCCAGCAGCCAAGATGGGCAGGCTAACTATGGCTACACCTTC.

J is TRBJ1-1 and V is TRBV2; D is undetermined. Trimming removed 2 bases at V and 1 base at J, with 11 bases between. CDR3 length: 15 residues. CDR1 and CDR2 (germline): SNHLY, FYNNEI. DNA for the CDR3: TGTGCCAGCAGTGAAAAACGGGCGGGGAACACTGAAGCTTTCTTT. It is translated as CASSEKRAGNTEAFF.

The chain is built from TRBV28 and TRBJ2-1; weak D call: TRBD2 (5 bases). V was trimmed by 5 bases and J by 1 base, leaving 15 bases between them. CDR1 MDHEN and CDR2 SYDVKM come from the germline V gene. The CDR3 contains 16 residues. CDR3 sequence: CASSRYSVPSYNEQFF. As DNA, the CDR3 is TGTGCCAGCAGTAGATATAGCGTCCCTTCCTACAATGAGCAGTTCTTC.

This clone was observed a few times. This sample includes further DNA sequences coding for the same CDR3. The chain joins TRBV20-1 to TRBJ2-1, with D unclear. V was cut by 3 bases and J by 3 bases, with 3 bases left in between. The CDR3 loop spans 11 amino acids. Germline CDR1 DFQATT, CDR2 SNEGSKA (reference sequence). This CDR3 reads CSASVYNEQFF. Written as DNA, the CDR3 is TGCAGTGCTAGCGTCTACAATGAGCAGTTCTTC.

The chain couples TRBV7-8 to TRBJ2-7; a weak D match, TRBD1 (5 bases). The CDR3 extends over 15 amino acids. With 5 bases removed from V and 3 bases from J, the gap between germline ends came to 17 bases. Germline V CDR1 and CDR2: SGHVS, FQNEAQ. The CDR3 sequence: CASSVGAERLYEQYF. The CDR3, as DNA: TGTGCCAGCAGCGTTGGGGCGGAAAGACTCTACGAGCAGTACTTC. Looking up the rest from reference TRBV7-8 and TRBJ2-7 gives the full variable domain: GAGVSQSPRYKVAKRGQDVALRCDPISGHVSLFWYQQALGQGPEFLTYFQNEAQLDKSGLPSDRFFAERPEGSVSTLKIQRTQQEDSAVYLCASSVGAERLYEQYFGPGTRLTVT.